This is a list of T cell receptor beta chains from one sample in a study of cytomegalovirus exposure and HLA in healthy donors. Repertoires were generated with immunoSEQ multiplex PCR, while TCRdb's copy carries only in-frame clones and drops some. The data show roughly 190,000 clones, roughly three quarters seen once. The sample comprised PBMCs. These receptor sequences come from a woman aged 18-29 years in good health and CMV-seronegative. Each CDR3 is given with its conserved first and last residue. Each record gives: V gene, J gene, clone size, D gene, CDR3 protein, CDR3 DNA. A D gene is named only where the DNA matches it firmly. Clone size, where shown, is once, few, many, or a class for clones that have expanded.

>TRBV13|TRBJ2-3|once|TRBD2
CASSPIAGEVDTQYF
TGTGCCAGCAGCCCGATAGCGGGAGAAGTAGATACGCAGTATTTT
>TRBV5-1|TRBJ2-7|NA|TRBD2
CASSLAQGTSHEQYF
TGCGCCAGCAGCCTCGCCCAGGGGACTAGTCACGAGCAGTACTTC
>TRBV30|TRBJ2-7|once|NA
CASTFSPNYEQYF
TGTGCCTCTACGTTCAGCCCCAACTACGAGCAGTACTTC
>TRBV27|TRBJ2-3|few|NA
CASSLRLQAGTDTQYF
TGTGCCAGCAGTTTAAGACTCCAAGCCGGCACAGATACGCAGTATTTT
>TRBV30|TRBJ1-4|NA|NA
CAWRPRGTYEKLFF
TGTGCCTGGAGACCGCGGGGGACGTATGAAAAACTGTTTTTT
>TRBV18|TRBJ1-1|once|NA
CASSLGADTEAFF
TGTGCCAGCTCACTGGGGGCGGACACTGAAGCTTTCTTT
>TRBV19|TRBJ2-7|once|TRBD2
CASSNQLAGLYEQYF
TGTGCCAGTAGTAACCAACTAGCGGGCCTCTACGAGCAGTACTTC
>TRBV7-9|TRBJ2-7|NA|TRBD2
CASSLSSGSYEQYF
TGTGCCAGCAGCTTATCTAGCGGTTCCTACGAGCAGTACTTC
>TRBV19|TRBJ1-2|NA|NA
CASSPQRGGSHYGYTF
TGTGCCAGTAGCCCCCAACGAGGGGGTAGTCACTATGGCTACACCTTC
>TRBV6-5|TRBJ2-7|NA|TRBD1
CASREQGFGEQYF
TGTGCCAGCAGGGAACAGGGGTTTGGCGAGCAGTACTTC
>TRBV6-5|TRBJ2-5|NA|TRBD1
CASSSTALTGGETQYF
TGTGCCAGCAGTTCCACAGCTTTGACAGGGGGAGAGACCCAGTACTTC
>TRBV27|TRBJ1-1|NA|NA
CASSLGPEAFF
TGTGCCAGCAGTTTAGGCCCTGAAGCTTTCTTT
>TRBV15|TRBJ2-5|NA|NA
CATSREKIAQETQYF
TGTGCCACCAGCAGAGAAAAGATAGCTCAAGAGACCCAGTACTTC
>TRBV6-5|TRBJ1-1|NA|NA
CASSYLGPNTEAFF
TGTGCCAGCAGTTACTTGGGCCCCAACACTGAAGCTTTCTTT
>TRBV30|TRBJ2-5|NA|TRBD2
CAWSVGGRDGETQYF
TGTGCCTGGAGTGTAGGCGGGAGGGACGGGGAGACCCAGTACTTC
>TRBV10-3|TRBJ2-7|once|NA
CAMGPEVEQYF
TGTGCCATGGGCCCGGAGGTCGAGCAGTACTTC
>TRBV20-1|TRBJ2-7|NA|NA
CSARGPYEQYF
TGCAGTGCTAGGGGGCCCTACGAGCAGTACTTC
>TRBV27|TRBJ2-7|once|NA
CASSLNLLGSEQYF
TGTGCCAGCAGTTTAAATCTGTTGGGCAGCGAGCAGTACTTC
>TRBV6-6|TRBJ2-7|few|NA
CASSHLGGGTVYEQYF
TGTGCCAGCAGTCATTTGGGGGGGGGCACAGTGTACGAGCAGTACTTC
>TRBV7-9|TRBJ1-1|NA|NA
CASSYSGQQHNGAFF
TGTGCCAGCAGCTACTCAGGACAGCAACATAATGGAGCTTTCTTT
>TRBV7-9|TRBJ2-3|NA|TRBD2
CASSLSTSGTDTQYF
TGTGCCAGCAGCCTATCGACTAGCGGAACAGATACGCAGTATTTT
>TRBV25-1|TRBJ1-6|NA|NA
CASRTGEGSSPLHF
TGTGCCAGCAGGACCGGCGAGGGAAGCTCACCCCTCCACTTT
>TRBV7-3|TRBJ2-2|NA|TRBD1
CASSLQGAPNTGELFF
TGTGCCAGCAGCTTACAGGGGGCGCCGAACACCGGGGAGCTGTTTTTT
>TRBV9|TRBJ2-2|NA|TRBD1
CASSPSGQGTGELFF
TGTGCCAGCAGCCCTAGTGGACAGGGGACCGGGGAGCTGTTTTTT
>TRBV11-1|TRBJ2-1|NA|NA
CASSLSRSYRDNEQFF
TGTGCCAGCAGCTTAAGCCGTAGTTATCGGGACAATGAGCAGTTCTTC
>TRBV30|TRBJ2-1|NA|NA
CAGEEGGNEQFF
TGTGCCGGGGAGGAGGGCGGGAATGAGCAGTTCTTC
>TRBV5-1|TRBJ2-7|NA|NA
CASSLGGGAKYEQYF
TGCGCCAGCAGCTTGGGAGGGGGGGCAAAGTACGAGCAGTACTTC
>TRBV7-2|TRBJ2-5|NA|NA
CASSLVGASQETQYF
TGTGCCAGCAGCTTAGTAGGGGCCTCCCAAGAGACCCAGTACTTC
>TRBV5-1|TRBJ2-1|NA|NA
CASSLDGYNEQFF
TGCGCCAGCAGCTTGGACGGCTACAATGAGCAGTTCTTC
>TRBV7-3|TRBJ2-3|few|TRBD2
CASSLRAGVADTQYF
TGTGCCAGCAGCTTACGAGCGGGGGTTGCCGATACGCAGTATTTT
>TRBV27|TRBJ2-7|once|NA
CASSPGDTPYEQYF
TGTGCCAGCAGTCCCGGGGACACCCCCTACGAGCAGTACTTC
>TRBV5-1|TRBJ2-7|NA|NA
CASRPSGLEQYF
TGCGCCAGCAGACCCTCCGGTCTCGAGCAGTACTTC
>TRBV19|TRBJ2-6|NA|NA
CASSLRTAQPGANVLTF
TGTGCCAGTAGTCTCCGGACAGCCCAGCCTGGGGCCAACGTCCTGACTTTC
>TRBV28|TRBJ1-1|few|TRBD1
CASSSPPGGALKF
TGTGCCAGCAGCTCCCCTCCAGGGGGCGCTTTAAAATTT
>TRBV5-8|TRBJ1-5|NA|TRBD1
CASSLEGQINQPQHF
TGTGCCAGCAGCTTGGAGGGACAGATCAATCAGCCCCAGCATTTT
>TRBV18|TRBJ1-6|once|NA
CASSSQDWDSPLHF
TGTGCCAGCTCATCACAGGACTGGGATTCACCCCTCCACTTT
>TRBV7-2|TRBJ1-2|NA|TRBD1
CASSLVTGGDFGYTF
TGTGCCAGCAGCTTAGTAACAGGGGGCGATTTCGGCTACACCTTC
>TRBV5-1|TRBJ2-7|NA|TRBD1
CASSSRQGRLLYEQYF
TGCGCCAGCAGTTCAAGACAGGGTCGACTCCTCTACGAGCAGTACTTC
>TRBV29-1|TRBJ1-1|NA|NA
CSVEDPRKGAEAFF
TGCAGCGTTGAAGATCCCAGGAAGGGGGCTGAAGCTTTCTTT
>TRBV18|TRBJ1-1|NA|NA
CASSLDSNTEAFF
TGTGCCAGCTCACTAGACAGCAACACTGAAGCTTTCTTT
>TRBV29-1|TRBJ1-2|NA|TRBD1
CSAPDRQGRYGYTF
TGCAGCGCTCCCGATCGACAGGGTCGCTATGGCTACACCTTC
>TRBV28|TRBJ1-2|NA|NA
CASRGGGDYGYTF
TGTGCCAGCAGAGGGGGGGGCGACTATGGCTACACCTTC
>TRBV27|TRBJ2-5|NA|NA
CASMGSGGGETQYF
TGTGCCAGCATGGGCTCCGGCGGAGGGGAGACCCAGTACTTC
>TRBV7-8|TRBJ1-1|NA|NA
CASSQDRNTEAFF
TGTGCCAGCAGCCAAGACAGGAACACTGAAGCTTTCTTT
>TRBV5-1|TRBJ1-1|NA|NA
CASREGGNTEAFF
TGCGCCAGCAGAGAAGGGGGGAACACTGAAGCTTTCTTT